Each of the 24 T cell receptor beta chains below was sequenced from the same sample in a study of neurological immune-mediated disorders. TCRdb re-derived calls from the 5' RACE reads in MiXCR, one entry per CDR3 protein. The repertoire consists of more than 15,000 distinct CDR3 sequences, with 14% occurring once and the leading ten covering about 7.2%. The sequenced material came from CD4+ T cells from blood. These receptors were obtained from a woman aged 60 to 75 with HTLV-1-associated myelopathy (HAM/TSP).

This clonotype was observed at least ten times. This rearrangement joins TRBV20-1 to TRBJ2-1; either TRBD1 or TRBD2 may supply D (5 bases each). Trimming pared 3 bases from V and 3 bases from J, leaving 12 bases between. Germline CDR1 reads DFQATT; CDR2 reads SNEGSKA (reference sequence). The CDR3 consists of 14 residues. The CDR3 sequence is CSARWGTNYNEQFF. CDR3 nucleotides: TGCAGTGCTAGGTGGGGGACGAACTACAATGAGCAGTTCTTC.

This clonotype was recorded many times. The chain couples TRBV20-1 to TRBJ2-5, with 10 bases fitting TRBD1. CDR1 and CDR2 (germline): DFQATT, SNEGSKA (reference sequence). This CDR3 contains 19 residues. V lost 3 bases to trimming and J lost 4 bases; unmatched junction nucleotides: 20. CDR3 nucleotide sequence: TGCAGTGCTAGCCAAATGGGACGACAGGGGGCGATGGAAGTAGAGACCCAGTACTTC. Its translation is CSASQMGRQGAMEVETQYF.

This clonotype was recorded at least ten times. The V and J genes are TRBV20-1 and TRBJ1-1; 7 bases line up with TRBD1. V gave up 4 bases and J gave up 4 bases; unmatched junction bases: 6. CDR1 is DFQATT and CDR2 is SNEGSKA in the germline V gene (reference sequence). This CDR3 contains 13 residues. CDR3 bases: TGCAGTGCTATGCTGACAGGGACCACTGAAGCTTTCTTT. Its protein is CSAMLTGTTEAFF.

In its sample, this clonotype was seen many times. This chain connects TRBV10-3 to TRBJ1-1, with no clear D. The CDR3 extends over 14 amino acids. The germline V and J ends were trimmed by 5 bases and 0 bases, with 10 bases remaining between them. Germline lookup yields CDR1 ENHRY and CDR2 SYGVKD. CDR3 amino acids: CAISSQEMNTEAFF. CDR3 coding DNA: TGTGCCATCAGTTCGCAGGAAATGAACACTGAAGCTTTCTTT.

This clonotype has at least ten counts. The J gene is TRBJ1-2, the V gene TRBV19; 7 bases fit TRBD1. V was clipped by 5 bases and J by 6 bases; unmatched bases: 9. CDR1 is LNHDA, CDR2 SQIVND, per germline (reference sequence). There are 14 residues in the CDR3. The CDR3 DNA is TGTGCCAGTAGTTTCTTGGGACAGCAGCATGGCTACACCTTC. Its translation: CASSFLGQQHGYTF.

Worth noting for this clonotype: The junction differs from germline at one of its ends, possibly a read error. The rearrangement joins TRBV5-5 to TRBJ1-5; a weak D match, TRBD1 (6 bases). CDR3 length: 15 amino acids. Looked up from germline, CDR1 is SGHKS and CDR2 is YYEKEE (reference sequence). CDR3 in DNA: TGTGCCAGCAGCTTTAACAGGGAGAGTAATCAGCCCCATCATTTT. Residues: CASSFNRESNQPHHF.

This clonotype occurred many times. The chain is built from TRBV20-1 and TRBJ2-5; 9 bases agree with TRBD2. Germline V gene lookup returns CDR1 DFQATT and CDR2 SNEGSKA (reference sequence). Unmatched junction bases numbered 8, after V lost 5 bases and J lost 7 bases. The CDR3 consists of 13 residues. The CDR3 nucleotides read TGCAGTGCTCCACTAGCGGGCGTGGGGACCCAGTACTTC. Translated, it gives CSAPLAGVGTQYF.

This chain uses TRBV5-6 with TRBJ2-5; D might be TRBD2 (6 bases). The CDR3 has 15 residues. V dropped 3 bases and J dropped 4 bases, with 16 bases sitting between them. Per the germline V gene, CDR1 is SGHDT and CDR2 is YYEEEE. CDR3 coding DNA: TGTGCCAGCAGCTCCGCCCGGGGGATTAGAGAGACCCAGTACTTC. The encoded protein is CASSSARGIRETQYF. The full variable domain, in which reference TRBV5-6 and TRBJ2-5 provide the parts outside the CDR3, is DAGVTQSPTHLIKTRGQQVTLRCSPKSGHDTVSWYQQALGQGPQFIFQYYEEEERQRGNFPDRFSGHQFPNYSSELNVNALLLGDSALYLCASSSARGIRETQYFGPGTRLLVL.

Ten or more counts support this clonotype. The V and J genes are TRBV6-5 and TRBJ2-2; no reliable D call. Trimming left V 0 bases short and J 5 bases short, with 10 bases between. Germline CDR1 and CDR2: MNHEY and SVGAGI. The CDR3 extends over 15 amino acids. The CDR3, as DNA: TGTGCCAGCAGTTACTCCCAGTCAACGACCGGGGAGCTGTTTTTT. Translated: CASSYSQSTTGELFF.

This clonotype was seen repeatedly, ten times or more. This rearrangement joins TRBV25-1 to TRBJ1-3; D is perhaps TRBD1 (5 bases). From germline, CDR1 is MGHDK and CDR2 SYGVNS. V lost 5 bases and J 0 bases, leaving 11 bases between the germline ends. This CDR3 has 15 amino acids. CDR3: CASSWDSHSGNTIYF. For the CDR3, the DNA is TGTGCCAGCAGTTGGGACTCACACTCTGGAAACACCATATATTTT. The entire variable domain, with the rest obtained from reference TRBV25-1 and TRBJ1-3, is as follows: EADIYQTPRYLVIGTGKKITLECSQTMGHDKMYWYQQDPGMELHLIHYSYGVNSTEKGDLSSESTVSRIRTEHFPLTLESARPSHTSQYLCASSWDSHSGNTIYFGEGSWLTVV.

This clonotype was observed at least ten times. The gene calls are TRBV9 and TRBJ2-1; D is unresolved. The V end was cut by 3 bases, the J end by 9 bases, with 10 bases between. This CDR3 is 12 amino acids long. CDR1 is SGDLS and CDR2 is YYNGEE in the germline V gene. The DNA of the CDR3 is TGTGCCAGCAGCGGGCTGGGGATTGAGCAGTTCTTC. It translates to CASSGLGIEQFF.

This clonotype was recorded at least ten times. CDR3 bases: TGCGCCAGCAGCCAACAGACGATGAACACTGAAGCTTTCTTT. Translated: CASSQQTMNTEAFF. This sequence joins TRBV5-1 and TRBJ1-1; D ambiguous. The germline V gene encodes CDR1 SGHRS and CDR2 YFSETQ. This CDR3 has 14 amino acids. V was pared by 4 bases and J by 0 bases, with 10 bases between.

The genes are TRBV20-1 and TRBJ2-7; possible D gene TRBD2, 6 bases. The V end lost 2 bases, the J end lost 3 bases, and 26 bases lay between the germline ends. Germline CDR1 reads DFQATT; CDR2 reads SNEGSKA (reference sequence). The CDR3 contains 18 residues. Written as DNA, the CDR3 is TGCAGTGCTAGATCCCCGGGTCGGCGGGGCCTTATTCGCTACGAGCAGTACTTC. Protein sequence: CSARSPGRRGLIRYEQYF.

This clonotype was picked up many times. The V gene is TRBV20-1, the J gene TRBJ1-1, with D unresolved. The germline V and J ends were trimmed by 6 bases and 0 bases, with 8 bases remaining between them. This CDR3 spans 12 amino acids. The germline V gene encodes CDR1 DFQATT and CDR2 SNEGSKA (reference sequence). The CDR3 nucleotides are TGCAGTGCAAGGGATGTGAACACTGAAGCTTTCTTT. As protein: CSARDVNTEAFF.

This clonotype was found many times. V usage is TRBV6-5 and J usage is TRBJ1-6; D not certain. Trimming stripped 7 bases from V and 9 bases from J, with 16 bases between. Germline values: CDR1 MNHEY, CDR2 SVGAGI. The length of the CDR3 is 14 residues. The CDR3: CASTDTYLGSPLHF. For the CDR3, the DNA is TGTGCCAGCACCGATACATACCTGGGTTCACCCCTCCACTTT.

This clonotype appeared many times. CDR3 coding DNA: TGTGCCAGCAGCCCCTTAGGGTTTAACACTGAAGCTTTCTTT. Translation gives CASSPLGFNTEAFF. This chain connects TRBV3-1 to TRBJ1-1; D ambiguous. The germline V gene has CDR1 LGHDT and CDR2 YNNKEL (reference sequence). The CDR3 sequence is 14 residues long. Trimming shortened V by 4 bases and J by 2 bases, and 11 bases separated the two germline ends.

This clonotype was seen repeatedly, ten times or more. This sequence joins TRBV7-2 and TRBJ2-3, with a possible D match to TRBD2 (5 bases). The germline CDR1 and CDR2 sequences are SGHTA and FQGNSA. This CDR3 has 14 residues. Trimming shortened V by 4 bases and J by 4 bases, and 12 bases separated the two germline ends. This CDR3 reads CASSSPGYADTQYF. The CDR3 DNA sequence: TGTGCCAGCAGCTCCCCGGGGTACGCAGATACGCAGTATTTT.

This clonotype was observed at least ten times. The V and J genes are TRBV12-3 or TRBV12-4 and TRBJ1-2; D is ambiguous. This CDR3 has 13 amino acids. The V end lost 3 bases, the J end lost 4 bases, and 9 bases lay between the germline ends. In DNA, the CDR3 is TGTGCCAGCAGTTTGATCGGAGGCTATGGCTACACCTTC. This translates into CASSLIGGYGYTF.

This clonotype was picked up many times. The genes are TRBV15 and TRBJ2-1; tentative D call: TRBD2 (5 bases). The CDR3 loop spans 15 amino acids. Trimming took off 0 bases at V and 3 bases at J, with 9 bases between the two ends. CDR1 is LNHNV and CDR2 is YYDKDF in the germline V gene (reference sequence). CDR3: CATSREDGVYNEQFF. For the CDR3, the DNA is TGTGCCACCAGCAGAGAGGACGGGGTCTACAATGAGCAGTTCTTC.

This clonotype was recorded many times. The chain combines TRBV27 with TRBJ2-7, with 10 bases matching TRBD1. The CDR3 covers 16 residues. V shed 2 bases, J shed 1 base, and the junction held 5 bases outside the gene matches. The germline V gene has CDR1 MNHEY and CDR2 SMNVEV (reference sequence). CDR3 amino acids: CASSLRTGGPSYEQYF. CDR3 DNA sequence: TGTGCCAGCAGTTTACGGACAGGGGGACCATCCTACGAGCAGTACTTC.

This clonotype was seen repeatedly, ten times or more. The gene calls are TRBV20-1 and TRBJ2-1; 7 bases agree with TRBD2. From germline, CDR1 is DFQATT and CDR2 SNEGSKA (reference sequence). The CDR3 runs to 14 residues. The V gene end was trimmed by 6 bases and the J gene end by 0 bases; junction bases not matched to a gene: 5. Here the CDR3 reads CSAGGDYSYNEQFF. The CDR3 coding sequence is TGCAGTGCGGGGGGGGACTACTCCTACAATGAGCAGTTCTTC.

This clonotype has a count of ten or more. V usage is TRBV3-1 and J usage is TRBJ1-1; 10 bases agree with TRBD1. The ends lost 1 base at V and 4 bases at J; junction bases unmatched: 6. CDR1 and CDR2 from the germline V gene are LGHDT and YNNKEL (reference sequence). The CDR3 totals 16 residues. The CDR3 region has the DNA TGTGCCAGCAGCCAAGGGAGGGGGACAGGGGTCACTGAAGCTTTCTTT. It specifies CASSQGRGTGVTEAFF.

This clonotype has ten or more counts. This chain connects TRBV7-9 to TRBJ2-6; 7 positions match TRBD1. From germline, CDR1 is SEHNR and CDR2 FQNEAQ (reference sequence). CDR3 length equals 17 residues. V lost 4 bases to trimming and J lost 4 bases; unmatched junction nucleotides: 10. The CDR3 nucleotides read TGTGCCAGCAGCTCACTCCAGACAGGGCGAGGGGCCAACGTCCTGACTTTC. It codes for CASSSLQTGRGANVLTF. The whole variable domain, filled in from reference TRBV7-9 and TRBJ2-6, reads DTGVSQNPRHKITKRGQNVTFRCDPISEHNRLYWYRQTLGQGPEFLTYFQNEAQLEKSRLLSDRFSAERPKGSFSTLEIQRTEQGDSAMYLCASSSLQTGRGANVLTFGAGSRLTVL.

This clonotype was detected ten times or more. V gene TRBV3-1 combines with J gene TRBJ2-4; no clear D gene. This CDR3 has 12 amino acids. Germline loops: CDR1 LGHDT, CDR2 YNNKEL (reference sequence). With 0 bases removed from V and 6 bases from J, the gap between germline ends came to 3 bases. CDR3 in DNA: TGTGCCAGCAGCCAAGAGGGAAACATTCAGTACTTC. This encodes CASSQEGNIQYF.